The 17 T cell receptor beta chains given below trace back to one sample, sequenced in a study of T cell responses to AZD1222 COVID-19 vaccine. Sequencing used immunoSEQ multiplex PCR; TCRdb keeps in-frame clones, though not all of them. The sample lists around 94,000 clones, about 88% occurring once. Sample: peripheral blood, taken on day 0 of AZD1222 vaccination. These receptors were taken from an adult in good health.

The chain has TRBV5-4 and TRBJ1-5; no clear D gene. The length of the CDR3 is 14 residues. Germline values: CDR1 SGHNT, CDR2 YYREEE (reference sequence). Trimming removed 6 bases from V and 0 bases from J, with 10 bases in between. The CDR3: CASTLAGSNQPQHF. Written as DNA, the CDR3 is TGTGCCAGCACCCTGGCGGGTAGCAATCAGCCCCAGCATTTT.

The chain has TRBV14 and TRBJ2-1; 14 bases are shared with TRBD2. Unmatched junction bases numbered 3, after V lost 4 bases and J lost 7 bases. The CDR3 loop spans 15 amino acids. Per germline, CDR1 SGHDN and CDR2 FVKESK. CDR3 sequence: CASSRGLAGGNEQFF. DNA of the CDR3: TGTGCCAGCAGCCGAGGACTAGCGGGAGGAAATGAGCAGTTCTTC.

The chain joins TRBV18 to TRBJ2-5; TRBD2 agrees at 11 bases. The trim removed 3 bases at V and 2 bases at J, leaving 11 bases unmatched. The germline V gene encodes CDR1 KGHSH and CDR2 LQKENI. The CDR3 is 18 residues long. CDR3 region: CASSPRLAGGGGQETQYF. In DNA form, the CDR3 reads TGTGCCAGCTCACCCCGCCTAGCGGGGGGCGGAGGACAAGAGACCCAGTACTTC.

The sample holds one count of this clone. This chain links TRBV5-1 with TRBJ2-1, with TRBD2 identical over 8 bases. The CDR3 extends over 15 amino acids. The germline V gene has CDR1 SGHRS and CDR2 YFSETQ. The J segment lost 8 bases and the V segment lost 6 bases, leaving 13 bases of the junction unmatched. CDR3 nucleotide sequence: TGCGCCAGCACCATTATCGGGACTAGTCTCGATGAGCAGTTCTTC. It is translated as CASTIIGTSLDEQFF.

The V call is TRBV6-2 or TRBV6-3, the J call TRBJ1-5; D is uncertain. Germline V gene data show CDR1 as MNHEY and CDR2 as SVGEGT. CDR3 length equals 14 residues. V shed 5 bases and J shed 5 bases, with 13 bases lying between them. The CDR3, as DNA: TGTGCCAGCAGTCATGGACCGTCGGATCAGCCCCAGCATTTT. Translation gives CASSHGPSDQPQHF.

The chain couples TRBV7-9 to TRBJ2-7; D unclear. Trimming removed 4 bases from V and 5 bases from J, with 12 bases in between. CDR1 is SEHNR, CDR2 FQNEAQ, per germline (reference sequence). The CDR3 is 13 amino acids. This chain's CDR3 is CASSSGGGDEQYF. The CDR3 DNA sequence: TGTGCCAGCAGCTCGGGCGGCGGTGACGAGCAGTACTTC.

Written as DNA, the CDR3 is TGCGCCAGCAGCTTAGGAACATTCTCTGGAAACACCATATATTTT. Its protein is CASSLGTFSGNTIYF. This sequence joins TRBV5-1 and TRBJ1-3; D remains unclear. V gave up 2 bases and J gave up 0 bases, with 9 bases separating them. Per germline, CDR1 SGHRS and CDR2 YFSETQ. CDR3 length: 15 amino acids.

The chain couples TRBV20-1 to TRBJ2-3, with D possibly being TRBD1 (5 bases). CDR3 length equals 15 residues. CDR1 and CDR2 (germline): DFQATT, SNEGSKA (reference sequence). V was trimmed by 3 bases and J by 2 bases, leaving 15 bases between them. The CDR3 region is CSASGSHRTTDTQYF. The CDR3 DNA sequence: TGCAGTGCTAGTGGGTCCCACAGGACCACAGATACGCAGTATTTT.

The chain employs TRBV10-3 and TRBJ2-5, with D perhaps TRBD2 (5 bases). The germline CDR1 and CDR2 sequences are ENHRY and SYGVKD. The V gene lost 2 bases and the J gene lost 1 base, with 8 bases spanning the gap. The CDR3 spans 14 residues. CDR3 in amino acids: CAISEPTIQETQYF. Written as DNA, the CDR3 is TGTGCCATCAGTGAGCCGACTATCCAAGAGACCCAGTACTTC.

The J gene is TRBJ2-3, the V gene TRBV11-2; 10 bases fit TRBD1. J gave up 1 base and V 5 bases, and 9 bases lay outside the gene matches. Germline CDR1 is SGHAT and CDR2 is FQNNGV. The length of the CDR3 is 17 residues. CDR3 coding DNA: TGTGCCAGCAGCCCCCCCGCGGGACAGGGGCGCACAGATACGCAGTATTTT. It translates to CASSPPAGQGRTDTQYF.

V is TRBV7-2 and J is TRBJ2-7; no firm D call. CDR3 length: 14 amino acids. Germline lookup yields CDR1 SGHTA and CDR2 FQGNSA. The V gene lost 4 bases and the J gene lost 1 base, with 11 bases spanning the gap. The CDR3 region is CASSSLVASYEQYF. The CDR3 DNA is TGTGCCAGCAGCTCCCTAGTCGCATCCTACGAGCAGTACTTC.

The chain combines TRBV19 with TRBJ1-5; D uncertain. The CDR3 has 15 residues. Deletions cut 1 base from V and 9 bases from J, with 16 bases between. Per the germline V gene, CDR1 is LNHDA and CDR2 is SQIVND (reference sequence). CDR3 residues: CASSIVSSVDGPQHF. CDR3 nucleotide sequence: TGTGCCAGTAGTATAGTTTCCTCTGTCGACGGGCCCCAGCATTTT.

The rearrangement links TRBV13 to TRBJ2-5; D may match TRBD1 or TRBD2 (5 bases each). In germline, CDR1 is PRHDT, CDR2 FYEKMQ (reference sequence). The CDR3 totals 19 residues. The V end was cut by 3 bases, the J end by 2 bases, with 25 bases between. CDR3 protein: CASSFFPGTENPIQETQYF. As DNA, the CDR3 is TGTGCCAGCAGCTTCTTCCCCGGGACGGAGAATCCAATTCAAGAGACCCAGTACTTC.

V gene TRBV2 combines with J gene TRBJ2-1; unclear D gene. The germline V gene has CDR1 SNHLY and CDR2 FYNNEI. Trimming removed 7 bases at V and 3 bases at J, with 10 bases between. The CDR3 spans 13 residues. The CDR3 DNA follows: TGTGCCAGCATCCTAAACGTCTACAATGAGCAGTTCTTC. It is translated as CASILNVYNEQFF.

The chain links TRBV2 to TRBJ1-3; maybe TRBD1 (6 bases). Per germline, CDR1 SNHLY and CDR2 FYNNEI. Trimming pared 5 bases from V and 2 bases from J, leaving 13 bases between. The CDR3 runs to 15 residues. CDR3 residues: CASSLTRGAGNTIYF. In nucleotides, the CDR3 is TGTGCCAGCAGTTTGACCAGGGGTGCTGGAAACACCATATATTTT. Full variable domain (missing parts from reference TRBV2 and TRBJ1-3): EPEVTQTPSHQVTQMGQEVILRCVPISNHLYFYWYRQILGQKVEFLVSFYNNEISEKSEIFDDQFSVERPDGSNFTLKIRSTKLEDSAMYFCASSLTRGAGNTIYFGEGSWLTVV.

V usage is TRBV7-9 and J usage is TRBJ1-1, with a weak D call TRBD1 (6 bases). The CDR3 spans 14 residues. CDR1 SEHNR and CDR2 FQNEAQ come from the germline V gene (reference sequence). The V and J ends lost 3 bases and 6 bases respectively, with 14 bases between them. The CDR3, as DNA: TGTGCCAGCAGCTTGGCAGGGGTAATAGCTGAAGCTTTCTTT. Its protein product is CASSLAGVIAEAFF.

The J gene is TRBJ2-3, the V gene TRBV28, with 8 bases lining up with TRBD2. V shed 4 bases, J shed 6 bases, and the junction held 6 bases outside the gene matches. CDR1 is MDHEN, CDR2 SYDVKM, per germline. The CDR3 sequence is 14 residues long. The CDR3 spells CASSSIAGFDTQYF. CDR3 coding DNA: TGTGCCAGCAGTTCAATAGCGGGGTTCGATACGCAGTATTTT. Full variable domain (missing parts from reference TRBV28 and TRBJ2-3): DVKVTQSSRYLVKRTGEKVFLECVQDMDHENMFWYRQDPGLGLRLIYFSYDVKMKEKGDIPEGYSVSREKKERFSLILESASTNQTSMYLCASSSIAGFDTQYFGPGTRLTVL.